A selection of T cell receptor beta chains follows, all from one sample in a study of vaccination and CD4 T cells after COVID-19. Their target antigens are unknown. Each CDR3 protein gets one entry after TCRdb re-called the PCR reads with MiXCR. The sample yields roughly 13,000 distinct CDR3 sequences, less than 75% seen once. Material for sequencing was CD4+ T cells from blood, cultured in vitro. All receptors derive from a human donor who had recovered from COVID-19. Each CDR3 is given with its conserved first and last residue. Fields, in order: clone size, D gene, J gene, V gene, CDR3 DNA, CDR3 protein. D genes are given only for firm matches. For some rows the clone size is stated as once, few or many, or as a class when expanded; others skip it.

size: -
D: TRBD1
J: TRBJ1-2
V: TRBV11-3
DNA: TGTGCCAGCAGCTCAACTGACAGGGGCAGAGGCTATGGCTACACCTTC
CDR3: CASSSTDRGRGYGYTF

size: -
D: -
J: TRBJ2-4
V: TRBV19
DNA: TGTGCCAGTAGGTCGAACCGGCTAGCCAAAAACATTCAGTACTTC
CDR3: CASRSNRLAKNIQYF

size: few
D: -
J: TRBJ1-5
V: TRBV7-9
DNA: TGTGCCAGCAGCTCGGACCATAGCAATCAGCCCCAGCATTTT
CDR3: CASSSDHSNQPQHF

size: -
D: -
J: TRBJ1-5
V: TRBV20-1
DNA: TGCAGTGCTATCATCGGACAGCAGGGCAATCAGCCCCAGCATTTT
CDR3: CSAIIGQQGNQPQHF

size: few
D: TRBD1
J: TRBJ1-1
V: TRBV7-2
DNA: TGTGCCAGCAGCTGGGACAGGGGCGTTGAAGCTTTCTTT
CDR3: CASSWDRGVEAFF

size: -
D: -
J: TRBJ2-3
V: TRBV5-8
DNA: TGTGCCAGCAGCCGCACCGGGACGGCGACAGATACGCAGTATTTT
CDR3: CASSRTGTATDTQYF

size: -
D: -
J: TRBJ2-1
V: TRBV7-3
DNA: TGTGCCAGCAGCTCAATTTACGGGACAAATGAGCAGTTCTTC
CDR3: CASSSIYGTNEQFF

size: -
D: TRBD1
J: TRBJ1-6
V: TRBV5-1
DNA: TGCGCCAGCAGCCCCGGACAGGAAGGGTCACCCCTCCACTTT
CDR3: CASSPGQEGSPLHF

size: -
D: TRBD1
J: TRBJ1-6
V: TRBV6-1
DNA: TGTGCCAGCAGTGATGGACAGGGGAATTCACCCCTCCACTTT
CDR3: CASSDGQGNSPLHF

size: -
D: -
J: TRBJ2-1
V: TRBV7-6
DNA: TGTGCCAGCAGCTTAGTGTCCAGGGGCGATGAGCAGTTCTTC
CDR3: CASSLVSRGDEQFF

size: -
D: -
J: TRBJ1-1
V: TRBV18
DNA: TGTGCCAGCTCAAGCCCGGCGCGTGAAGCTTTCTTT
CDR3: CASSSPAREAFF

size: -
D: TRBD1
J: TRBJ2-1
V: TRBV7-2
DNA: TGTGCCAGCAGCTTTCTACAGGGGAGCTCCTACAATGAGCAGTTCTTC
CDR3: CASSFLQGSSYNEQFF

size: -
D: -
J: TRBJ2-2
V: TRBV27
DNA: TGTGCCAGCAGTTTACAACAGGGTATCGGGGAGCTGTTTTTT
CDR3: CASSLQQGIGELFF

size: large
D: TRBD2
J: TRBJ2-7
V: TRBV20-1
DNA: TGCAGTGCTAGAGATGTCCGGGGGGGCCGATACGAGCAGTACTTC
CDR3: CSARDVRGGRYEQYF

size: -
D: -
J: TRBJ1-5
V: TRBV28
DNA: TGTGCCAGCTGGGGCAGCAGCAATCAGCCCCAGCATTTT
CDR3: CASWGSSNQPQHF

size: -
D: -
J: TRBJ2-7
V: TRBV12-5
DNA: TGTGCTAGTGCTCGAGTCTACGAGCAGTACTTC
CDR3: CASARVYEQYF

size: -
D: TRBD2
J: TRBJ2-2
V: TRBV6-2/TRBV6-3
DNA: TGTGCCAGCAGTTACTCTCGGGAGGCCGGGGAGCTGTTTTTT
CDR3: CASSYSREAGELFF

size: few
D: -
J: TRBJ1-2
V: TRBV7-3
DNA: TGTGCCAGCAGCTTAGATGGAGAGAACTATGGCTACACCTTC
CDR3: CASSLDGENYGYTF

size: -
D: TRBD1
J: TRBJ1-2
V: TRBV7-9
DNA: TGTGCCAGCAGCCCTCAGGGGGCCGGGAATAACTATGGCTACACCTTC
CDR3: CASSPQGAGNNYGYTF

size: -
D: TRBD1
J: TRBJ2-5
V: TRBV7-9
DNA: TGTGCCAGCAGCCCGAGGACAGGGGGCGGAGAGACCCAGTACTTC
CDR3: CASSPRTGGGETQYF

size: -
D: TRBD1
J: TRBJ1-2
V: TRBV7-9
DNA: TGTGCCAGCACCATGGAGGCGCAGGGGGCTGGTTACACCTTC
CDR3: CASTMEAQGAGYTF

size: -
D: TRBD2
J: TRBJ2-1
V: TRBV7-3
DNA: TGTGCCAGCAGCTTGCGGCGGGAGGGCTACAATGAGCAGTTCTTC
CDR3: CASSLRREGYNEQFF

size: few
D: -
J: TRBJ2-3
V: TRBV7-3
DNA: TGTGCCAGCAGCCTCGGGGTCTACACAGATACGCAGTATTTT
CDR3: CASSLGVYTDTQYF

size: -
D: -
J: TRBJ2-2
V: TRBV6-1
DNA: TGTGCCAGCAGGGGTAGCGGAGCTAACACCGGGGAGCTGTTTTTT
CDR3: CASRGSGANTGELFF

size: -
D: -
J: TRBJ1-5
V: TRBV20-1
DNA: TGCAGTGCTAGTCAGGGACCAAATCAGCCCCAGCATTTT
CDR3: CSASQGPNQPQHF

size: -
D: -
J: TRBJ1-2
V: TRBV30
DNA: TGTGCCTGGATGTCAAACTATGGCTACACCTTC
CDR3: CAWMSNYGYTF

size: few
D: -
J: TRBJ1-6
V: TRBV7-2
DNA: TGTGCCAGCAGCCGAGGTTCCGATTATAATTCACCCCTCCACTTT
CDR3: CASSRGSDYNSPLHF

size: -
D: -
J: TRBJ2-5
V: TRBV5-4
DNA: TGTGCCAGCAGCTTGGGCGGTTCGACGGGGGAGACCCAGTACTTC
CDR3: CASSLGGSTGETQYF

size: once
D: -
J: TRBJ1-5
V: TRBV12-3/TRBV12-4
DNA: TGTGCCAGCAACCTGGGGGAGAGCAATCAGCCCCAGCATTTT
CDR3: CASNLGESNQPQHF

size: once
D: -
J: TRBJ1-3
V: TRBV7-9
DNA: TGTGCCAGCAGCTTAGCCAGCTCCGGAAACACCATATATTTT
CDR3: CASSLASSGNTIYF

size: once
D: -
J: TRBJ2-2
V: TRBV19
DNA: TGTGCCAGTAGTATAGTTATCGGGGGCGCCACCGGGGAGCTGTTTTTT
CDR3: CASSIVIGGATGELFF